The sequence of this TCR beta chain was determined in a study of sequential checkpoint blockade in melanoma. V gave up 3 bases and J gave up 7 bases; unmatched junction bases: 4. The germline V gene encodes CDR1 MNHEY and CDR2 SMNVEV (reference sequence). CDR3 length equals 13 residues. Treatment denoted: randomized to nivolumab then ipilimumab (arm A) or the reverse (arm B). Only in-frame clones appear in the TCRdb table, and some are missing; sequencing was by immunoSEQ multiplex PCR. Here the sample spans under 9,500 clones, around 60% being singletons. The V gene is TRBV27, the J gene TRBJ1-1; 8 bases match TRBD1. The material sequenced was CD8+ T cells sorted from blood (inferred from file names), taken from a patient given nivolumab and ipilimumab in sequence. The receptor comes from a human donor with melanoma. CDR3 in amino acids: CASSFGTGVEAFF. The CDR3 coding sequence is TGTGCCAGCAGTTTTGGGACAGGCGTTGAAGCTTTCTTT.